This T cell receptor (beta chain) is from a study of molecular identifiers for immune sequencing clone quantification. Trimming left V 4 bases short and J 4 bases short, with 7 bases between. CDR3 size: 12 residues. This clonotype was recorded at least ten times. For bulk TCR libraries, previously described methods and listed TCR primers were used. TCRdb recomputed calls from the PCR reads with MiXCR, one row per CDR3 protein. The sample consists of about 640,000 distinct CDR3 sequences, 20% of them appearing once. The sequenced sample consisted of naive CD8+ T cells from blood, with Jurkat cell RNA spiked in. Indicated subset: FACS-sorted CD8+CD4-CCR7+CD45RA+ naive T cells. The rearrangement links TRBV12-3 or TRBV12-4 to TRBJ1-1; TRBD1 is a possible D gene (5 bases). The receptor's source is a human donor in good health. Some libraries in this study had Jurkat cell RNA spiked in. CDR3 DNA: TGTGCCAGCAGTTACAGGATCACTGAAGCTTTCTTT. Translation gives CASSYRITEAFF.